Presented here are 27 T cell receptor beta chains from one specimen sequenced in a study of blood T cells in healthy people across ages. A sample-barcoded 5' primer and a J-beta primer mix were used in a second PCR of about 6 to 12 cycles. Via MiXCR, TCRdb re-called the 5' RACE reads, giving one row per CDR3 protein. The table shows around 620,000 distinct CDR3 sequences, with 27% occurring only once. Sample: blood. Source of these receptors: a woman aged 70-85 years in good health.

This chain links TRBV7-2 with TRBJ1-1, with 7 nucleotides matching TRBD1. Trimming removed 3 bases from V and 4 bases from J; junction bases left unmatched: 5. Germline CDR1 and CDR2: SGHTA and FQGNSA. This CDR3 is 14 amino acids long. CDR3 bases: TGTGCCAGCAGCTTCCAGGGGGTCGGCACTGAAGCTTTCTTT. Translated: CASSFQGVGTEAFF.

The V gene is TRBV4-3, the J gene TRBJ2-1, with 7 bases aligning to TRBD2. The CDR3 length is 16 residues. Germline V lookup: CDR1 LGHNA, CDR2 YSLEER. V dropped 2 bases and J dropped 6; count of bases not matched to a gene: 10. This chain's CDR3 is CASSQKTGLGSNEQFF. The CDR3 nucleotides are TGCGCCAGCAGCCAAAAGACTGGACTAGGCTCCAATGAGCAGTTCTTC.

The gene calls are TRBV5-1 and TRBJ1-5; TRBD1 aligns across 8 bases. CDR3 length: 15 residues. Losses at the gene ends were 4 bases for V and 1 base for J; bases not matched to a gene: 4. CDR1 and CDR2 (germline): SGHRS, YFSETQ. The CDR3 DNA reads TGCGCCAGCAGCCGGACAGGGCTAAGCAATCAGCCCCAGCATTTT. Translated: CASSRTGLSNQPQHF.

This clonotype has a count of ten or more. The V call is TRBV4-3, the J call TRBJ2-5, with D perhaps matching TRBD1 or TRBD2 (6 bases each). Trimming took 0 bases from V and 6 from J, leaving 17 bases between them. This CDR3 is built from 16 residues. Germline CDR1 and CDR2: LGHNA and YSLEER. The CDR3 region has the DNA TGCGCCAGCAGCCAAGATAGAATCGGGGGCACCCAGACCCAGTACTTC. Translating gives CASSQDRIGGTQTQYF.

The J gene is TRBJ2-5, the V gene TRBV4-1; D is possibly TRBD2 (5 bases). The germline CDR1 and CDR2 sequences are MGHRA and YSYEKL. With 4 bases removed from V and 5 bases from J, the gap between germline ends came to 14 bases. This CDR3 has 14 residues. The DNA for the CDR3 is TGCGCCAGCAGCCCCTCCGGCGGGCATGAGACCCAGTACTTC. Protein sequence: CASSPSGGHETQYF.

CDR3 in amino acids: CASRVGGPSYEQYF. Written as DNA, the CDR3 is TGCGCCAGCCGGGTGGGGGGGCCGTCCTACGAGCAGTACTTC. V is TRBV5-1 and J is TRBJ2-7; weak D call: TRBD2 (7 bases). The V and J ends lost 7 bases and 1 base respectively, with 15 bases between them. The CDR3 covers 14 residues. Germline V CDR1 and CDR2: SGHRS, YFSETQ.

This clonotype occurred a few times. The rearrangement joins TRBV30 to TRBJ2-4; D tentatively fits TRBD1 or TRBD2 (6 bases each). This CDR3 has 15 residues. Germline V gene lookup returns CDR1 GTSNPN and CDR2 SVGIG (reference sequence). The V and J ends lost 0 bases and 0 bases respectively, with 9 bases between them. The CDR3 reads CAWSVRGLAKNIQYF. As DNA, the CDR3 is TGTGCCTGGAGTGTACGGGGGCTAGCCAAAAACATTCAGTACTTC.

The table lists this clonotype with a few counts. V is TRBV5-1 and J is TRBJ1-4; 11 bases line up with TRBD1. This CDR3 comprises 17 residues. CDR1 SGHRS and CDR2 YFSETQ come from the germline V gene. V lost 4 bases to trimming and J lost 5 bases; unmatched junction nucleotides: 10. CDR3 amino acids: CASSPTGQGASNEKLFF. The CDR3 DNA follows: TGCGCCAGCAGCCCGACCGGACAGGGGGCATCCAATGAAAAACTGTTTTTT.

This clonotype was detected only a few times. At one of its ends the junction is not consistent with the germline gene, which may arise from a read error. V usage is TRBV7-2 and J usage is TRBJ2-7; 9 nucleotides align to TRBD2. The length of the CDR3 is 16 residues. Germline-derived CDR1 and CDR2 are SGHTA and FQGNSA. CDR3: CASSLAGGAPYYEQYF. The CDR3 DNA reads TGTGCTAGCAGCCTTGCGGGGGGGGCTCCCTACTACGAGCAGTACTTC. Combining the CDR3 with reference TRBV7-2 and TRBJ2-7 gives the whole variable domain GAGVSQSPSNKVTEKGKDVELRCDPISGHTALYWYRQSLGQGLEFLIYFQGNSAPDKSGLPSDRFSAERTGGSVSTLTIQRTQQEDSAVYLCASSLAGGAPYYEQYFGPGTRLTVT.

The V and J genes are TRBV20-1 and TRBJ2-2; maybe TRBD1 (6 bases). The CDR3 sequence is 12 residues long. Germline CDR1 is DFQATT and CDR2 is SNEGSKA (reference sequence). The V end lost 2 bases, the J end lost 6 bases, and 7 bases lay between the germline ends. Here the CDR3 DNA reads TGCAGTGCTAGAACAGGGCCCGGGGAGCTGTTTTTT. It encodes CSARTGPGELFF.

A few counts support this clonotype. V and J are TRBV4-1 and TRBJ2-7; D not resolved. The CDR3 loop spans 14 amino acids. Per germline, CDR1 MGHRA and CDR2 YSYEKL. V was clipped by 0 bases and J by 1 base, with 7 bases between them. The CDR3, as DNA: TGCGCCAGCAGCCAAGAAGCGCAATCCTACGAGCAGTACTTC. Protein sequence: CASSQEAQSYEQYF.

The chain links TRBV20-1 to TRBJ1-3, with 9 bases matching TRBD1. Germline-derived CDR1 and CDR2 are DFQATT and SNEGSKA (reference sequence). This CDR3 has 15 amino acids. Trimming at V came to 0 bases and at J to 0 bases, leaving 0 bases not matched to a gene. The CDR3 loop is CSARETGGSGNTIYF. The CDR3 DNA is TGCAGTGCTAGAGAGACAGGGGGCTCTGGAAACACCATATATTTT.

J is TRBJ1-4 and V is TRBV6-6; D possibly corresponds to TRBD1 (6 bases). There are 16 residues in the CDR3. V lost 3 bases to trimming and J lost 3 bases, with 14 bases between them. Germline values: CDR1 MNHNY, CDR2 SVGAGI (reference sequence). CDR3 in DNA: TGTGCCAGCAGTTATGGGGGCTGGGTCGCTAATGAAAAACTGTTTTTT. It yields the protein CASSYGGWVANEKLFF.

This clonotype was seen only a few times. The chain couples TRBV2 to TRBJ2-6; tentative D call: TRBD1 (6 bases). This CDR3 contains 14 residues. V lost 7 bases to trimming and J lost 4 bases, with 11 bases between them. The V gene's germline CDR1 is SNHLY and CDR2 FYNNEI. The CDR3 nucleotides read TGTGCCAGCAACGCAGGGGCCGGGGCCAACGTCCTGACTTTC. Translating it yields CASNAGAGANVLTF.

The chain employs TRBV7-9 and TRBJ1-2; no definite D call. The V end lost 0 bases, the J end lost 6 bases, and 8 bases lay between the germline ends. The germline CDR1 and CDR2 sequences are SEHNR and FQNEAQ (reference sequence). This CDR3 has 13 residues. CDR3 DNA: TGTGCCAGCAGCTTAGCCCCCAGCCATGGCTACACCTTC. Its translation: CASSLAPSHGYTF. The full variable domain, in which reference TRBV7-9 and TRBJ1-2 provide the parts outside the CDR3, is DTGVSQNPRHKITKRGQNVTFRCDPISEHNRLYWYRQTLGQGPEFLTYFQNEAQLEKSRLLSDRFSAERPKGSFSTLEIQRTEQGDSAMYLCASSLAPSHGYTFGSGTRLTVV.

This clonotype has only a few counts. CDR3 nucleotides: TGCGCCAGCAGCCAAGGCGCCTCAGGGACTAGCAATCAGCCCCAGCATTTT. This sequence encodes CASSQGASGTSNQPQHF. The J gene is TRBJ1-5, the V gene TRBV4-1; D might be TRBD1 (5 bases). The CDR3 has 17 residues. Germline-derived CDR1 and CDR2 are MGHRA and YSYEKL. The V end lost 1 base, the J end lost 0 bases, and 13 bases lay between the germline ends.

The sample holds a few counts of this clonotype. This chain joins TRBV19 and TRBJ1-2; TRBD1 matches at 8 bases. The germline V gene has CDR1 LNHDA and CDR2 SQIVND (reference sequence). The CDR3 covers 14 residues. V dropped 6 bases and J dropped 7; count of bases not matched to a gene: 10. CDR3 in amino acids: CASRVPGQVVGYTF. In nucleotides, the CDR3 is TGTGCCAGTAGGGTCCCGGGACAGGTTGTTGGCTACACCTTC.

The chain carries TRBV7-2 and TRBJ2-3, with 12 bases fitting TRBD1. Germline V gives CDR1 SGHTA, CDR2 FQGNSA. The CDR3 is made up of 17 amino acids. V was clipped by 5 bases and J by 8 bases; unmatched bases: 14. CDR3 region: CASSLHTGTGGLGTQYF. For the CDR3, the DNA is TGTGCCAGCAGCCTTCACACCGGGACAGGGGGCCTAGGTACGCAGTATTTT.

The chain joins TRBV4-1 to TRBJ2-5; 10 nucleotides match TRBD2. The tail of the sequence fits TRBJ2-1 better, so the J call may be wrong. CDR3 length equals 15 residues. Germline V gene data show CDR1 as MGHRA and CDR2 as YSYEKL. In DNA form, the CDR3 reads TGCGCCAGCAGCCTAGCTAGCGGGGGCAGCGATGAGCAGTTCTTC. It is translated as CASSLASGGSDEQFF.

This clonotype was observed a handful of times. In DNA form, the CDR3 reads TGTGCCAGCAGCTCGACAAACGGAGGTTCTGAAGCTTTCTTT. Translation gives CASSSTNGGSEAFF. This chain joins TRBV7-9 and TRBJ1-1; no reliable D call. Trimming pared 4 bases from V and 6 bases from J, leaving 15 bases between. This CDR3 region has 14 residues. Germline V gene lookup returns CDR1 SEHNR and CDR2 FQNEAQ (reference sequence).

The chain is built from TRBV9 and TRBJ2-5; D perhaps matches TRBD2 (5 bases). Per the germline V gene, CDR1 is SGDLS and CDR2 is YYNGEE. V lost 0 bases, J lost 5 bases, and 20 bases lay in between. CDR3 length equals 17 residues. CDR3 residues: CASSVGSRGNLWETQYF. The CDR3, as DNA: TGTGCCAGCAGCGTAGGGTCAAGAGGGAATCTTTGGGAGACCCAGTACTTC.

This clonotype was counted between two and nine times. The chain couples TRBV7-3 to TRBJ2-5; 7 bases map to TRBD2. The CDR3 covers 17 residues. Germline V gene lookup returns CDR1 SGHTA and CDR2 FQGTGA. The trim removed 1 base at V and 2 bases at J, leaving 10 bases unmatched. CDR3 amino acids: CASSLNGRPSGQETQYF. The DNA of the CDR3 is TGTGCCAGCAGCTTAAACGGTCGGCCTAGCGGACAAGAGACCCAGTACTTC.

This clonotype has more than one count but fewer than ten. The V and J genes are TRBV7-3 and TRBJ2-1; 9 bases are a match to TRBD2. The CDR3 spans 15 residues. The germline CDR1 and CDR2 sequences are SGHTA and FQGTGA. Trimming at V came to 3 bases and at J to 6 bases, leaving 6 bases not matched to a gene. Here the CDR3 DNA reads TGTGCCAGCAGCTTCTCGCGGGGGGGCCGCAATGAGCAGTTCTTC. It specifies CASSFSRGGRNEQFF. Combining the CDR3 with reference TRBV7-3 and TRBJ2-1 gives the whole variable domain GAGVSQTPSNKVTEKGKYVELRCDPISGHTALYWYRQSLGQGPEFLIYFQGTGAADDSGLPNDRFFAVRPEGSVSTLKIQRTERGDSAVYLCASSFSRGGRNEQFFGPGTRLTVL.

V is TRBV29-1 and J is TRBJ1-2, with D maybe TRBD1 (6 bases). This CDR3 has 12 amino acids. Germline V lookup: CDR1 SQVTM, CDR2 ANQGSEA. V was pared by 7 bases and J by 2 bases, with 11 bases between. CDR3: CSAIQGNYGYTF. The CDR3 DNA reads TGCAGCGCTATACAGGGAAACTATGGCTACACCTTC. Supplemented by reference TRBV29-1 and TRBJ1-2, the full variable domain reads SAVISQKPSRDICQRGTSLTIQCQVDSQVTMMFWYRQQPGQSLTLIATANQGSEATYESGFVIDKFPISRPNLTFSTLTVSNMSPEDSSIYLCSAIQGNYGYTFGSGTRLTVV.

The rearrangement uses TRBV5-1 and TRBJ2-6; unclear D gene. With 0 bases removed from V and 2 bases from J, the gap between germline ends came to 9 bases. Germline V CDR1 and CDR2: SGHRS, YFSETQ. CDR3 length: 16 amino acids. The CDR3 DNA reads as TGCGCCAGCAGCTTGGATGCGGTAACTGGGGCCAACGTCCTGACTTTC. Its translation is CASSLDAVTGANVLTF.

The chain employs TRBV29-1 and TRBJ1-2, with 7 nucleotides matching TRBD1. This CDR3 has 13 residues. Trimming took 5 bases from V and 8 from J; bases not matched to a gene: 11. Germline V gene sequence: CDR1 SQVTM, CDR2 ANQGSEA. CDR3 DNA: TGCAGCGTTACGAGGGGGCTTAGCGGCGGCTACACCTTC. Amino acid sequence: CSVTRGLSGGYTF.

This clonotype was observed a few times. The CDR3 nucleotides read TGTGCCAGCAGCACCAGAAAAGAGACCCAGTACTTC. Protein product: CASSTRKETQYF. This chain joins TRBV7-2 and TRBJ2-5; D not resolved. The CDR3 is 12 amino acids. Germline CDR1 SGHTA, CDR2 FQGNSA. V was trimmed by 5 bases and J by 3 bases, leaving 7 bases between them. Based on the CDR3 plus reference TRBV7-2 and TRBJ2-5, the full variable domain is GAGVSQSPSNKVTEKGKDVELRCDPISGHTALYWYRQSLGQGLEFLIYFQGNSAPDKSGLPSDRFSAERTGGSVSTLTIQRTQQEDSAVYLCASSTRKETQYFGPGTRLLVL.